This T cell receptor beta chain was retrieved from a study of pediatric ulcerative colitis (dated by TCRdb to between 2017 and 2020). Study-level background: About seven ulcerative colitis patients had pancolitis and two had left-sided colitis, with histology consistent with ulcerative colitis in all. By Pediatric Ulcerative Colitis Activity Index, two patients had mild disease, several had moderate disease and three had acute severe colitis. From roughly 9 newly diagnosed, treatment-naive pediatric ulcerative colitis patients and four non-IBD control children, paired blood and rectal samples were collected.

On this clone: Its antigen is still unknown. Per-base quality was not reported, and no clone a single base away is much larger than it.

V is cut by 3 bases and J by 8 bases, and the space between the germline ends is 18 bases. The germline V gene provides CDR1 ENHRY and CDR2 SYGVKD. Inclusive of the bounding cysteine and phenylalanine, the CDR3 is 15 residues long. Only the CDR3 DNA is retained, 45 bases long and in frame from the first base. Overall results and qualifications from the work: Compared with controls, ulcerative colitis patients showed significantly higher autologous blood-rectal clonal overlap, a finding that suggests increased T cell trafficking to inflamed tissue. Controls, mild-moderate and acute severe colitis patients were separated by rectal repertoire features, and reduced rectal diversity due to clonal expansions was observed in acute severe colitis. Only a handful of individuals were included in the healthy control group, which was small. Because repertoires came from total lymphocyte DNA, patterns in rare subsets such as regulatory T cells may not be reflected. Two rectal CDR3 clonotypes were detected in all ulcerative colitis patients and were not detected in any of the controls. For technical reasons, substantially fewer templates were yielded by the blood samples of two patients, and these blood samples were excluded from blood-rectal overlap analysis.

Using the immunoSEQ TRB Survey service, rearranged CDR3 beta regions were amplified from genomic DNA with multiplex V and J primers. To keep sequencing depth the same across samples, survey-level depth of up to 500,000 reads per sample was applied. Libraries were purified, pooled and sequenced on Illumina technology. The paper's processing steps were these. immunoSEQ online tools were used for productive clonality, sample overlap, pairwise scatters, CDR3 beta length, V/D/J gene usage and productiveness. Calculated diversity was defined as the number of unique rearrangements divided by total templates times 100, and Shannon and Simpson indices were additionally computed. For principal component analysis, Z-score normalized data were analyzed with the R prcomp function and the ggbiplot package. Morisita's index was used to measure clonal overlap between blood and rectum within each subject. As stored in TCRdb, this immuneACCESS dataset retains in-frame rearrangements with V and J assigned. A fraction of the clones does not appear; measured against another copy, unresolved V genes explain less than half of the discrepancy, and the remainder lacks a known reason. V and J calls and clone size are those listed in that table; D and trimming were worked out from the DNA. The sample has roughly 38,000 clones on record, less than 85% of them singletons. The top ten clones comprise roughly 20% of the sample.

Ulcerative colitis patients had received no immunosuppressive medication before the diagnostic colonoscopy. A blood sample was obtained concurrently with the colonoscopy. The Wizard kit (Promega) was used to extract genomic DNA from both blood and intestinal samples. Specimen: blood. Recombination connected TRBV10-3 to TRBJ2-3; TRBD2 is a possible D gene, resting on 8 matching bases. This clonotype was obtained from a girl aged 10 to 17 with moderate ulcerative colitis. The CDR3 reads CAISDGTASGGTQYF. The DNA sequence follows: TGTGCCATCAGTGACGGGACAGCGAGCGGGGGTACGCAGTATTTT.